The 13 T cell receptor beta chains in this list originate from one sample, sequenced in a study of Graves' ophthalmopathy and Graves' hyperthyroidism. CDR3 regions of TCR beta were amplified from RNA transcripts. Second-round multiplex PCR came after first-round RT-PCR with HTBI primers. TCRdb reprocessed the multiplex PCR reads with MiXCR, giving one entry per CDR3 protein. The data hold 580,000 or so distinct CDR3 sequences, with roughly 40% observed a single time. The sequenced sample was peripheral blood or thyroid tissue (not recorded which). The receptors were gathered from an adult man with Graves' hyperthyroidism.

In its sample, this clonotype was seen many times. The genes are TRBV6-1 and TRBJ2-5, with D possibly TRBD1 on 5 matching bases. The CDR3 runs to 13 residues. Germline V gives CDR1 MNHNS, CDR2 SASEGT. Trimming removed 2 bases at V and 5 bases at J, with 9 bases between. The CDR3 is CASSEQGFETQYF. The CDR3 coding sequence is TGTGCCAGCAGTGAACAGGGCTTCGAGACCCAGTACTTC.

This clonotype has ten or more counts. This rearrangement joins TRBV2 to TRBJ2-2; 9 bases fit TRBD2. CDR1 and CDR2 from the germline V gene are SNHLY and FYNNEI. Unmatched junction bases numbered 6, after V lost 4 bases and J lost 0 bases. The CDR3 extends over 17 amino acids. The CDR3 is CASSGLAGAANTGELFF. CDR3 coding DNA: TGTGCCAGCAGTGGGTTAGCGGGAGCGGCGAACACCGGGGAGCTGTTTTTT.

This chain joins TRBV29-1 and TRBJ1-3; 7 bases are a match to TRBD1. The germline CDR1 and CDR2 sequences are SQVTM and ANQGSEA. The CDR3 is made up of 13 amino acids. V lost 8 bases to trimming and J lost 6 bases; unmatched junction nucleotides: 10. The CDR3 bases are TGCAGCATTCAGGGGGGGTTATCAAACACCATATATTTT. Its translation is CSIQGGLSNTIYF.

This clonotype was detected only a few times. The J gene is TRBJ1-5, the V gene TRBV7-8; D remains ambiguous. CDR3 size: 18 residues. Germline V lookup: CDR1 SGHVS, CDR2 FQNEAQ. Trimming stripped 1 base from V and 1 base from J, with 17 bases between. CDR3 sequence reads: CASSLGALSTWSNQPQHF. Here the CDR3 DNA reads TGTGCCAGCAGCTTAGGGGCATTGTCGACTTGGAGCAATCAGCCCCAGCATTTT.

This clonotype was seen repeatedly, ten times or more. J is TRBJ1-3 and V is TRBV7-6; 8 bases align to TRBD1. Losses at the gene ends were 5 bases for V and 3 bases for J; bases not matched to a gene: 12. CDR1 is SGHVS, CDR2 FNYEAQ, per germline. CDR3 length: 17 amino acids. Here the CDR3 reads CASSLRPQGAYGNTIYF. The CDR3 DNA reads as TGTGCCAGCAGCCTTCGACCCCAGGGGGCTTATGGAAACACCATATATTTT.

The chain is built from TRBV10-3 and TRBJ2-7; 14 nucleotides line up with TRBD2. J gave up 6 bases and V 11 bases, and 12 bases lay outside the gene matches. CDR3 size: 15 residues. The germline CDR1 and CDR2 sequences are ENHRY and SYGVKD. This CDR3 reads CAVTTGTSGSGEQYF. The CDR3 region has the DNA TGTGCCGTGACAACCGGGACTAGCGGGAGCGGCGAGCAGTACTTC.

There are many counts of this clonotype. The CDR3 region is CASSEATRTHFGYTF. The DNA of the CDR3 is TGTGCCAGCAGTGAAGCAACCCGGACACACTTCGGCTACACCTTC. The rearrangement joins TRBV6-5 to TRBJ1-2; TRBD1 is a possible D gene (5 bases). Trimming took 5 bases from V and 8 from J, leaving 21 bases between them. Germline assignment: CDR1 MNHEY and CDR2 SVGAGI. CDR3 length: 15 amino acids.

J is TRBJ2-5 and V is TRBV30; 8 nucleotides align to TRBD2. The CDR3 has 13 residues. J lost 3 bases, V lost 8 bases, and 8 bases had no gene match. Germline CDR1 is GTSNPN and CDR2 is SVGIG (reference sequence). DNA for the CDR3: TGTGCCAGCGAGGGACTAGTGGAAGAGACCCAGTACTTC. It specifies CASEGLVEETQYF.

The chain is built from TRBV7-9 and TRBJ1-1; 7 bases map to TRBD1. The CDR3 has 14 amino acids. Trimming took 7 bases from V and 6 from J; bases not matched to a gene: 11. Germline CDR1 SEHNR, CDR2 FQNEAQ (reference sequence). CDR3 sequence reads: CASTPDKDRAEAFF. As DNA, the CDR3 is TGTGCCAGCACGCCGGATAAAGACAGGGCTGAAGCTTTCTTT.

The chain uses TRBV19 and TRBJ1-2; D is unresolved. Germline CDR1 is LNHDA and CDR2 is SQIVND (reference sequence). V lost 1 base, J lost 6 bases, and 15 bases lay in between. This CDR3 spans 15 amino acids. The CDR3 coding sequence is TGTGCCAGTAGTATAGTCAACCAACAGTCAGATGGCTACACCTTC. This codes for CASSIVNQQSDGYTF.

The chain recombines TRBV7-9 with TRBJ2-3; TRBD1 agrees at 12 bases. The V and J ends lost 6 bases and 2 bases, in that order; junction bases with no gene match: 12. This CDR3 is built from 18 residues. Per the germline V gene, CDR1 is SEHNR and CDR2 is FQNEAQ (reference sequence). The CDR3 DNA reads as TGTGCCAGCAGTCCCGGGACAGGGGGCGTTCCAGTCACAGATACGCAGTATTTT. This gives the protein CASSPGTGGVPVTDTQYF.

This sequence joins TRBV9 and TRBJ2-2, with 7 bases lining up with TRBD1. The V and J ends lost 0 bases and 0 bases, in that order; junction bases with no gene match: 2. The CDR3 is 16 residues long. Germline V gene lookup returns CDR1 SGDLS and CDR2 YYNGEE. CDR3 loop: CASSVGGTANTGELFF. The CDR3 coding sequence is TGTGCCAGCAGCGTAGGGGGGACAGCGAACACCGGGGAGCTGTTTTTT. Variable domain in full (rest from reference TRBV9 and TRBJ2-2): DSGVTQTPKHLITATGQRVTLRCSPRSGDLSVYWYQQSLDQGLQFLIQYYNGEERAKGNILERFSAQQFPDLHSELNLSSLELGDSALYFCASSVGGTANTGELFFGEGSRLTVL.

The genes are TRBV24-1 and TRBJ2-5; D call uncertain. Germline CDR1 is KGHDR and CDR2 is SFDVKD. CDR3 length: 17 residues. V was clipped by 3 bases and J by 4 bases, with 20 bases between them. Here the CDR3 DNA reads TGTGCCACCAGTGATGCGAGTGGGGATTCCTCAGTAGAGACCCAGTACTTC. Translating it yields CATSDASGDSSVETQYF.